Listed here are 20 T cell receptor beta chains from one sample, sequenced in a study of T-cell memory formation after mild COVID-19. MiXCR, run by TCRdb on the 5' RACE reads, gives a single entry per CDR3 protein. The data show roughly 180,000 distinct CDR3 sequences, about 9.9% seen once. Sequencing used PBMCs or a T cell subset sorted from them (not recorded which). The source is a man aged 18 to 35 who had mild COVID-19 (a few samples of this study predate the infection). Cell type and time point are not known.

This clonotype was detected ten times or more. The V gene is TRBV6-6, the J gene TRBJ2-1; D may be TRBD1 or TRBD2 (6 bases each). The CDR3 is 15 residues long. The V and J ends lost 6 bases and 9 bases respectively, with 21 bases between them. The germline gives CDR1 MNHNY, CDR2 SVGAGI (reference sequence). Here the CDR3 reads CASSLFGPGAVEQFF. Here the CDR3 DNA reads TGTGCCAGCAGCCTGTTTGGGCCGGGGGCGGTTGAGCAGTTCTTC.

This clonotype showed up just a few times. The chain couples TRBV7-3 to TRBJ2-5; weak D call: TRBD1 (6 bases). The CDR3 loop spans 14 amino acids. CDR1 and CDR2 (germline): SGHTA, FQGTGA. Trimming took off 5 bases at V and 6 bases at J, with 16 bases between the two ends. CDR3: CASSAQPGEKTQYF. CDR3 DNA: TGTGCCAGCAGCGCGCAACCAGGGGAGAAGACCCAGTACTTC. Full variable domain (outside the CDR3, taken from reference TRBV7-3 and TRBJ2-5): GAGVSQTPSNKVTEKGKYVELRCDPISGHTALYWYRQSLGQGPEFLIYFQGTGAADDSGLPNDRFFAVRPEGSVSTLKIQRTERGDSAVYLCASSAQPGEKTQYFGPGTRLLVL.

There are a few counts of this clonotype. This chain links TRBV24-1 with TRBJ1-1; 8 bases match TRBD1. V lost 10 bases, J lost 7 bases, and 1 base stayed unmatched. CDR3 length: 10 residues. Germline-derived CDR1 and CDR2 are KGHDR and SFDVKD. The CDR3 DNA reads TGTGCCACGGGACAGGTTGAAGCTTTCTTT. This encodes CATGQVEAFF.

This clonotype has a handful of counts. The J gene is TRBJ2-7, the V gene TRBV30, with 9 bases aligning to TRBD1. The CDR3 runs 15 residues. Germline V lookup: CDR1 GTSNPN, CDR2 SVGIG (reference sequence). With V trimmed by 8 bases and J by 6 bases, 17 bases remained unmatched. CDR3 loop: CAGEPLTGGPGEQYF. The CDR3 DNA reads TGTGCCGGGGAACCCCTCACAGGGGGCCCAGGCGAGCAGTACTTC.

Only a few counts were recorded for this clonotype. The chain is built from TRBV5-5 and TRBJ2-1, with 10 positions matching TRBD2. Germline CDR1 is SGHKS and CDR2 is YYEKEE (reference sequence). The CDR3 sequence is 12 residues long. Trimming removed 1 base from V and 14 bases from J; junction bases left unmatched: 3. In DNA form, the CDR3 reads TGTGCCAGCAGCTTGACTAGCGGGGCGGAGTTCTTC. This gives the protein CASSLTSGAEFF.

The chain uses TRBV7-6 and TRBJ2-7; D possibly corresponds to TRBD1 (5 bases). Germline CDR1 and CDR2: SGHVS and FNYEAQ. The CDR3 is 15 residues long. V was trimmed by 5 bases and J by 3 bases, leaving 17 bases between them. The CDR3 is CASSRGSPVLYEQYF. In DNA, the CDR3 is TGTGCCAGCAGCAGGGGATCCCCAGTCCTCTACGAGCAGTACTTC.

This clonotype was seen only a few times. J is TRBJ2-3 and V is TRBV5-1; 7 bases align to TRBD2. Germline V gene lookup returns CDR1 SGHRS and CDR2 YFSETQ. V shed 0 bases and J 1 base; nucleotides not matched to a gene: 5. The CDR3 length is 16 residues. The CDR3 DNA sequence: TGCGCCAGCAGCTTGGGCCTTCTAGCGGGCACAGATACGCAGTATTTT. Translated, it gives CASSLGLLAGTDTQYF.

The DNA for the CDR3 is TGTGCCAGCAGTTCAAGCGGGGGGGCCTACACCGGGGAGCTGTTTTTT. This encodes CASSSSGGAYTGELFF. V and J are TRBV12-3 or TRBV12-4 and TRBJ2-2, with TRBD2 matching 10 bases. The CDR3 has 16 amino acids. V was clipped by 4 bases and J by 3 bases; unmatched bases: 5.

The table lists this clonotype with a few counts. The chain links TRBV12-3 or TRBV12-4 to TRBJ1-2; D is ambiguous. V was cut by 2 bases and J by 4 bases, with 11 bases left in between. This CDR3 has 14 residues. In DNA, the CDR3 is TGTGCCAGCAGTTTACTCTCCGGGTTCTATGGCTACACCTTC. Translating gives CASSLLSGFYGYTF.

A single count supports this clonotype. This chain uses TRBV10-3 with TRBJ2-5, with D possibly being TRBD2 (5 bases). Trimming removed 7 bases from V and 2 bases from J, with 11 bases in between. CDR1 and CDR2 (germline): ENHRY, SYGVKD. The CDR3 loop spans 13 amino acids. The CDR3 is CAIKSGIQETQYF. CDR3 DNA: TGTGCCATCAAATCGGGGATTCAAGAGACCCAGTACTTC.

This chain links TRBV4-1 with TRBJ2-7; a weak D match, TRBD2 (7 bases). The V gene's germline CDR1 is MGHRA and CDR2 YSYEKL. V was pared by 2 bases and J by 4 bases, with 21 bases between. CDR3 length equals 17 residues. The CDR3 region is CASSQSFARGARYEQYF. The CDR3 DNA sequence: TGCGCCAGCAGCCAATCCTTCGCCCGGGGGGCGAGATACGAGCAGTACTTC.

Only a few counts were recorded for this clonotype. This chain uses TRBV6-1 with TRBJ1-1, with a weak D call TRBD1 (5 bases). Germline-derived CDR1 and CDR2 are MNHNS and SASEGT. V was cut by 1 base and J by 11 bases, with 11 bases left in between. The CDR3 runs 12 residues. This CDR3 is CASSEEGREAFF. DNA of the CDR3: TGTGCCAGCAGTGAAGAGGGCAGGGAGGCTTTCTTT.

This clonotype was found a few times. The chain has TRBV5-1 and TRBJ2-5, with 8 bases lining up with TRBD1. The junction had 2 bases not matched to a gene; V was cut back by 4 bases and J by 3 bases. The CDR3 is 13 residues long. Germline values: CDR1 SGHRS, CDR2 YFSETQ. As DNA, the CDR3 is TGCGCCAGCAGCCAGGGGGCCAAAGAGACCCAGTACTTC. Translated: CASSQGAKETQYF.

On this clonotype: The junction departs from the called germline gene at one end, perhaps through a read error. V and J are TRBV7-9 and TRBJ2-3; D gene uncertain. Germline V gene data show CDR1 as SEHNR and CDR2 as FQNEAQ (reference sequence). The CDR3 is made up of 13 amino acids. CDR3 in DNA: TGTGCCAGCGGCTTGCGTCAGACAGATACGCAGTATTTT. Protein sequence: CASGLRQTDTQYF.

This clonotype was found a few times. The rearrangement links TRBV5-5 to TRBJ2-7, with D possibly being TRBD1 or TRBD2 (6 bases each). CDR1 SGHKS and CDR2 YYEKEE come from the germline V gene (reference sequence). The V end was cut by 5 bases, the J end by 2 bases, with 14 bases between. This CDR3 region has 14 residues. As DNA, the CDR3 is TGTGCCAGCAGTTCGATTGGGGGGCCCTACGAGCAGTACTTC. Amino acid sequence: CASSSIGGPYEQYF.

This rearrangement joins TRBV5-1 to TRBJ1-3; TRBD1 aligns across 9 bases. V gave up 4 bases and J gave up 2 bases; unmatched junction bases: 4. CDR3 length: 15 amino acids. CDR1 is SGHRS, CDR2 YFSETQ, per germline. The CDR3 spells CASSRGQGTGNTIYF. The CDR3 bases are TGCGCCAGCAGCCGCGGACAGGGGACTGGAAACACCATATATTTT.

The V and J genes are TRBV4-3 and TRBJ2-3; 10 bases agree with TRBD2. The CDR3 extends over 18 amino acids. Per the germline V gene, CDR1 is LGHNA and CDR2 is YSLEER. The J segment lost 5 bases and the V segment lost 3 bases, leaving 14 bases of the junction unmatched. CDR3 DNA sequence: TGCGCCAGCAGCCATCAGTTGGTGCCCGGGACTAGCGTAGATACGCAGTATTTT. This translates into CASSHQLVPGTSVDTQYF.

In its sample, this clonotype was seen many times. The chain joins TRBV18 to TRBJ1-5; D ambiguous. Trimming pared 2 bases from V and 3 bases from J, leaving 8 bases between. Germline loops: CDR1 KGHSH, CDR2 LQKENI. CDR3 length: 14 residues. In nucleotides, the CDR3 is TGTGCCAGCTCACCAGGGTCCCTCAATCAGCCCCAGCATTTT. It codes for CASSPGSLNQPQHF. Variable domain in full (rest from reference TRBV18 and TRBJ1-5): NAGVMQNPRHLVRRRGQEARLRCSPMKGHSHVYWYRQLPEEGLKFMVYLQKENIIDESGMPKERFSAEFPKEGPSILRIQQVVRGDSAAYFCASSPGSLNQPQHFGDGTRLSIL.

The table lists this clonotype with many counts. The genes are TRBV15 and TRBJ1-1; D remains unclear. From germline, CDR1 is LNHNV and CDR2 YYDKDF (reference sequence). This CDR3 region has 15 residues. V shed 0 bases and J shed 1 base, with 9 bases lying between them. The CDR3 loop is CATSREGSGNTEAFF. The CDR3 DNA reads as TGTGCCACCAGCAGAGAGGGGTCTGGGAACACTGAAGCTTTCTTT. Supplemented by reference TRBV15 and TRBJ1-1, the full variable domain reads DAMVIQNPRYQVTQFGKPVTLSCSQTLNHNVMYWYQQKSSQAPKLLFHYYDKDFNNEADTPDNFQSRRPNTSFCFLDIRSPGLGDTAMYLCATSREGSGNTEAFFGQGTRLTVV.

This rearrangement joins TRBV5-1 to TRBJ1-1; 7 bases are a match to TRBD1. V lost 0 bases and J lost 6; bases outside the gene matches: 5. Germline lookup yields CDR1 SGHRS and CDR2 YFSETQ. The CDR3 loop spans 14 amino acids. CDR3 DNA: TGCGCCAGCAGCTTGGGGAGCAGGGGGTCTGAAGCTTTCTTT. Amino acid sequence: CASSLGSRGSEAFF.